The 9 T cell receptor beta chains presented below share a single source sample, sequenced in a study of yellow fever vaccine responses in identical twins. Each CDR3 protein gets one entry after TCRdb re-called the RT-PCR reads with MiXCR. This sample has about 17,000 distinct CDR3 sequences; around two thirds occur once, and the top ten carry 2.2%. The sequenced sample was T cells from blood (PBMCs), unsorted or a sorted subset (not recorded which), obtained before or after yellow fever vaccination (not recorded which). The receptors originated from a young woman who received the yellow fever vaccine.

This clonotype was counted a single time. The chain recombines TRBV3-1 with TRBJ2-5; 8 bases are a match to TRBD2. CDR1 is LGHDT and CDR2 is YNNKEL in the germline V gene (reference sequence). The J segment lost 7 bases and the V segment lost 6 bases, leaving 13 bases of the junction unmatched. The CDR3 contains 15 residues. The CDR3 here is CASSVPGLVRVTQYF. The DNA of the CDR3 is TGTGCCAGCAGTGTTCCGGGACTAGTTCGGGTGACCCAGTACTTC.

This clonotype was seen more than once but under ten times. The CDR3 coding sequence is TGCAGCGTTGCGGCCAACACTGAAGCTTTCTTT. It yields the protein CSVAANTEAFF. The V call is TRBV29-1, the J call TRBJ1-1; D is undetermined. V lost 4 bases and J lost 2, with 5 bases in between. The germline V gene has CDR1 SQVTM and CDR2 ANQGSEA. CDR3 length: 11 residues.

CDR3 DNA sequence: TGTGCCAGCAGTTTGTCCAGGGGAGTCGGGACCCAGTACTTC. Translating gives CASSLSRGVGTQYF. The rearrangement uses TRBV12-3 or TRBV12-4 and TRBJ2-5; tentative D call: TRBD1 (6 bases). The V end was cut by 3 bases, the J end by 7 bases, with 15 bases between. CDR3 size: 14 residues.

The chain uses TRBV11-1 and TRBJ2-3, with D perhaps TRBD1 or TRBD2 (5 bases each). CDR1 and CDR2 from the germline V gene are SGHAT and FQDESV (reference sequence). This CDR3 contains 15 residues. The ends were cut back, 6 bases at V and 1 base at J, with 14 bases in the middle. Written as DNA, the CDR3 is TGTGCCAGCAGATCGGGACCCCGAGGCACAGATACGCAGTATTTT. It specifies CASRSGPRGTDTQYF. Using reference TRBV11-1 and TRBJ2-3 for the parts outside the CDR3, the full variable domain is EAEVAQSPRYKITEKSQAVAFWCDPISGHATLYWYRQILGQGPELLVQFQDESVVDDSQLPKDRFSAERLKGVDSTLKIQPAELGDSAMYLCASRSGPRGTDTQYFGPGTRLTVL.

This chain links TRBV29-1 with TRBJ2-3; 8 bases agree with TRBD1. Trimming took 6 bases from V and 4 from J; bases not matched to a gene: 6. The CDR3 has 13 amino acids. Germline values: CDR1 SQVTM, CDR2 ANQGSEA. Written as DNA, the CDR3 is TGCAGCGTGAAAGACAGGGGCCCAGATACGCAGTATTTT. This codes for CSVKDRGPDTQYF.

The rearrangement links TRBV9 to TRBJ2-7; perhaps TRBD2 as D (6 bases). V was pared by 4 bases and J by 3 bases, with 17 bases between. Germline CDR1 SGDLS, CDR2 YYNGEE. The CDR3 is made up of 15 amino acids. DNA for the CDR3: TGTGCCAGCAGCCTTGGCGGCGGGGCCGACTACGAGCAGTACTTC. This translates into CASSLGGGADYEQYF.

The V gene is TRBV7-6, the J gene TRBJ2-7; TRBD2 matches at 7 bases. J was trimmed by 3 bases and V by 2 bases; bases with no gene match: 1. The CDR3 covers 13 residues. Germline assignment: CDR1 SGHVS and CDR2 FNYEAQ. The CDR3 DNA reads as TGTGCCAGCAGCTTACCGGGGGGCTACGAGCAGTACTTC. Protein sequence: CASSLPGGYEQYF.

The chain combines TRBV11-3 with TRBJ1-3, with D perhaps TRBD1 (6 bases). This CDR3 region has 15 residues. Between the trimmed V and J ends, which lost 5 bases and 4 bases, there was a span of 15 bases. The germline V gene has CDR1 SGHNT and CDR2 YENEEA. The CDR3 spells CASSVSTGRGNTIYF. CDR3 nucleotides: TGTGCCAGCAGCGTTTCAACAGGGAGGGGAAACACCATATATTTT.

This clonotype has a handful of counts. The V gene is TRBV12-3 or TRBV12-4, the J gene TRBJ2-1; 9 nucleotides align to TRBD2. V gave up 6 bases and J gave up 0 bases; unmatched junction bases: 3. CDR3 length equals 15 residues. The CDR3 sequence: CASRLAGISYNEQFF. For the CDR3, the DNA is TGTGCCAGCAGACTAGCGGGTATCTCCTACAATGAGCAGTTCTTC.